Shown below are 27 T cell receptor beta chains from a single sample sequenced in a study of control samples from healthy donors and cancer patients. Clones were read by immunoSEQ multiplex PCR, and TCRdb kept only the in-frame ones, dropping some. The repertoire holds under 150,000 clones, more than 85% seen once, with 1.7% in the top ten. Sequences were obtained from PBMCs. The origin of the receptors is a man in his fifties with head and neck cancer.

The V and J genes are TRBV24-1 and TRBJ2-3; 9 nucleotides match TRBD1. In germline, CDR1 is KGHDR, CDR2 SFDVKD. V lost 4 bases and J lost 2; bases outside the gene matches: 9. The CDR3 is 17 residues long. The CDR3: CATSDPGTGSFTDTQYF. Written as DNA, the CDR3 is TGTGCCACCAGTGACCCCGGGACAGGGTCATTCACAGATACGCAGTATTTT.

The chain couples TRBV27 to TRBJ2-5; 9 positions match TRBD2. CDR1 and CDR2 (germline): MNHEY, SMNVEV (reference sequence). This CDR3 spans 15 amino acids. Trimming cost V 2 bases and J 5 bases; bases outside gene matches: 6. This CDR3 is CASSLLRGGRETQYF. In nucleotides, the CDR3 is TGTGCCAGCAGTTTACTGCGGGGGGGCCGGGAGACCCAGTACTTC.

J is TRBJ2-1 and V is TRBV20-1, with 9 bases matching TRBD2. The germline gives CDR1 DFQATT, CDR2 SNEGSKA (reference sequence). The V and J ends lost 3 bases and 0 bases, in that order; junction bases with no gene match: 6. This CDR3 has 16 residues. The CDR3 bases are TGCAGTGCTAGTAGCCTAGCGGGGATCTCCTACAATGAGCAGTTCTTC. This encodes CSASSLAGISYNEQFF.

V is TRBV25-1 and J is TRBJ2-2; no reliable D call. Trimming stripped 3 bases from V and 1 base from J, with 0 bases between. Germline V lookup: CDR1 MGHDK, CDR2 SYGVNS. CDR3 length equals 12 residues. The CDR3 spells CASSENTGELFF. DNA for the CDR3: TGTGCCAGCAGTGAGAACACCGGGGAGCTGTTTTTT. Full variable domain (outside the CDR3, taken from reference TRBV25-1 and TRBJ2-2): EADIYQTPRYLVIGTGKKITLECSQTMGHDKMYWYQQDPGMELHLIHYSYGVNSTEKGDLSSESTVSRIRTEHFPLTLESARPSHTSQYLCASSENTGELFFGEGSRLTVL.

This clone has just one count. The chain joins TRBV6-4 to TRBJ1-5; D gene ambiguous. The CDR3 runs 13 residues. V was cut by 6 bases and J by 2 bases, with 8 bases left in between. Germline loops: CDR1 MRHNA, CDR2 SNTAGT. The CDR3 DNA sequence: TGTGCCAGCAGCCCGACGGGCAATCAGCCCCAGCATTTT. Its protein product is CASSPTGNQPQHF.

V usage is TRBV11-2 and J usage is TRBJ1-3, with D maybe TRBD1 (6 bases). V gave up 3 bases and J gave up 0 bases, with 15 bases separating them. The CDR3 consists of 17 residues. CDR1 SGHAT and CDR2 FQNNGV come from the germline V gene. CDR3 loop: CASSFSGGQNSGNTIYF. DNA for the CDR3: TGTGCCAGCAGCTTCAGTGGGGGGCAAAACTCTGGAAACACCATATATTTT.

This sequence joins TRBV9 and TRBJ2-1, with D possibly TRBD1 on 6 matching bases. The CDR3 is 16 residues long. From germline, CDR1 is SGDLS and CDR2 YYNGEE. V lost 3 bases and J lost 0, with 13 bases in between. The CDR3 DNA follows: TGTGCCAGCAGCGCCGGCCGGGACAACTCCTACAATGAGCAGTTCTTC. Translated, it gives CASSAGRDNSYNEQFF.

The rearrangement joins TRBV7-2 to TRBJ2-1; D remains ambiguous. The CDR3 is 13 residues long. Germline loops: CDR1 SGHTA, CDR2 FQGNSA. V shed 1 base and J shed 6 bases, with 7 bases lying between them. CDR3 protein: CASSLGQVNEQFF. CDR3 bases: TGTGCCAGCAGCTTAGGTCAGGTCAATGAGCAGTTCTTC.

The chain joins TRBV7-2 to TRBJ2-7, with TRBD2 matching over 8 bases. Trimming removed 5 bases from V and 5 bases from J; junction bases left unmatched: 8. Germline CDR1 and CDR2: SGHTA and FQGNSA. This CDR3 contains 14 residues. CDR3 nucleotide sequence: TGTGCCAGCAGCCGGGGACTAGTAGGTAACGAGCAGTACTTC. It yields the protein CASSRGLVGNEQYF.

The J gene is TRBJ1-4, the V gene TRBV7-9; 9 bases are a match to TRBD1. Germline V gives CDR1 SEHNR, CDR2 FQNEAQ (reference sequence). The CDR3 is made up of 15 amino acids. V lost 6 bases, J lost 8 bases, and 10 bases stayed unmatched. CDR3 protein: CASRLSGTGTEKLFF. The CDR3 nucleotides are TGTGCCAGCAGGCTGAGTGGGACAGGGACGGAAAAACTGTTTTTT.

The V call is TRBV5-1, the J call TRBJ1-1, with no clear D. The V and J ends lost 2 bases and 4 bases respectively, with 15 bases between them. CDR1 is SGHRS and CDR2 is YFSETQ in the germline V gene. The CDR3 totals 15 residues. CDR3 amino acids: CASSFNVALGTEAFF. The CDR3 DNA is TGCGCCAGCAGCTTCAACGTGGCCCTGGGCACTGAAGCTTTCTTT. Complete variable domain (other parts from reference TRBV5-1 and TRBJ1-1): KAGVTQTPRYLIKTRGQQVTLSCSPISGHRSVSWYQQTPGQGLQFLFEYFSETQRNKGNFPGRFSGRQFSNSRSEMNVSTLELGDSALYLCASSFNVALGTEAFFGQGTRLTVV.

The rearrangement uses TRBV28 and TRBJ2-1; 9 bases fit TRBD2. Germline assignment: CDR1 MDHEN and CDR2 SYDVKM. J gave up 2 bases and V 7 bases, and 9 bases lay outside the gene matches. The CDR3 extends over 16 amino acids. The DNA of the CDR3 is TGTGCCAGCACCCCATCGGGCGGGGGGGCCTACAATGAGCAGTTCTTC. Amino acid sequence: CASTPSGGGAYNEQFF.

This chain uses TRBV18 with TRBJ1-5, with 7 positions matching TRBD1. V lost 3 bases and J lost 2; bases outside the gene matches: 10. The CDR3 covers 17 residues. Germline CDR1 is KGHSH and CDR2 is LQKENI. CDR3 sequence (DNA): TGTGCCAGCTCACCTCGGGAACAGGGGCAGGGCAATCAGCCCCAGCATTTT. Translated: CASSPREQGQGNQPQHF. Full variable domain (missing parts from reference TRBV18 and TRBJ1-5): NAGVMQNPRHLVRRRGQEARLRCSPMKGHSHVYWYRQLPEEGLKFMVYLQKENIIDESGMPKERFSAEFPKEGPSILRIQQVVRGDSAAYFCASSPREQGQGNQPQHFGDGTRLSIL.

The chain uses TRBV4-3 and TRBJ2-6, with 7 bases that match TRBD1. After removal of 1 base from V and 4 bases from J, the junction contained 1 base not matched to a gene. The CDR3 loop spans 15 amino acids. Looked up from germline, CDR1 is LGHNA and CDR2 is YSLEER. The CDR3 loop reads CASSQVGQGANVLTF. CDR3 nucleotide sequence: TGCGCCAGCAGCCAAGTGGGACAGGGGGCCAACGTCCTGACTTTC.

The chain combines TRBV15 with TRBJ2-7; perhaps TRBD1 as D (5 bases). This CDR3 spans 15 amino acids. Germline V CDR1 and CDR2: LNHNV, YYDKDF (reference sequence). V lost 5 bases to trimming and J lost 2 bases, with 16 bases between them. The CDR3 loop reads CATSPRPGLPYEQYF. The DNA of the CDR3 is TGTGCCACCAGCCCGCGCCCAGGGCTCCCCTACGAGCAGTACTTC.

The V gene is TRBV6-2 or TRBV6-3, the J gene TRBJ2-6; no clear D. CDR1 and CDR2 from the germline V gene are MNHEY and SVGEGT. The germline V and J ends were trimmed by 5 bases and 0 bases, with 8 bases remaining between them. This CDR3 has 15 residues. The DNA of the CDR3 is TGTGCCAGCAGTCCCCGACACTCTGGGGCCAACGTCCTGACTTTC. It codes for CASSPRHSGANVLTF.

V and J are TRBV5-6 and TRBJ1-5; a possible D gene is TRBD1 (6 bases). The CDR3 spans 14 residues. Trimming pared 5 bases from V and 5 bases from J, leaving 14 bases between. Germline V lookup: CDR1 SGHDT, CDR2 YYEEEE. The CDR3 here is CASSFGQIHQPQHF. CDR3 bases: TGTGCCAGCAGTTTCGGACAGATCCATCAGCCCCAGCATTTT.

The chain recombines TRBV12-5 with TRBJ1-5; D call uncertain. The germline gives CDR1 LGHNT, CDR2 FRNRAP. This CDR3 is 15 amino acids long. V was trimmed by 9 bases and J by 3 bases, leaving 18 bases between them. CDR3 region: CARPKDLLSNQPQHF. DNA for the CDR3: TGTGCTAGACCTAAGGACCTCCTTTCCAATCAGCCCCAGCATTTT.

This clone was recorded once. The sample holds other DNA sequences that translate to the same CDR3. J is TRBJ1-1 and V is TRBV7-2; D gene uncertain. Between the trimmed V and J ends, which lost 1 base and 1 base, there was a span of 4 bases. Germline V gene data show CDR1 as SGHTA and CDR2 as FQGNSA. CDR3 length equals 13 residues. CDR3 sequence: CASSLGRNTEAFF. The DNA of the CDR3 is TGTGCCAGCAGCTTAGGCAGGAACACTGAAGCTTTCTTT.

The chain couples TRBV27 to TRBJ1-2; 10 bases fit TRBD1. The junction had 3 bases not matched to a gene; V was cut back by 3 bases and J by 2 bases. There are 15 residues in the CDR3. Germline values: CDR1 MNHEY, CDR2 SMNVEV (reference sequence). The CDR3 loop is CASSFSGQGNYGYTF. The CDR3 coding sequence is TGTGCCAGCAGTTTCTCGGGACAGGGGAACTATGGCTACACCTTC.

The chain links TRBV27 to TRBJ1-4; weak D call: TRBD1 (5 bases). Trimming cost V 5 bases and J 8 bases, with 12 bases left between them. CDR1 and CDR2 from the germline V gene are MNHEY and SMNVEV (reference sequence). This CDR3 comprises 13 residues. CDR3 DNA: TGTGCCAGCAGTACCGGGACGGTGGAAAAACTGTTTTTT. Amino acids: CASSTGTVEKLFF. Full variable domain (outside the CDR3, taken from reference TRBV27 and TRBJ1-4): EAQVTQNPRYLITVTGKKLTVTCSQNMNHEYMSWYRQDPGLGLRQIYYSMNVEVTDKGDVPEGYKVSRKEKRNFPLILESPSPNQTSLYFCASSTGTVEKLFFGSGTQLSVL.

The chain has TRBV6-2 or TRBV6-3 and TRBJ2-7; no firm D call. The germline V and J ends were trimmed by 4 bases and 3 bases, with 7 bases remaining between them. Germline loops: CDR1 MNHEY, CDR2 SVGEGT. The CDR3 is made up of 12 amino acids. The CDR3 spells CASSWTRYEQYF. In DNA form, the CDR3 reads TGTGCCAGCAGTTGGACCCGCTACGAGCAGTACTTC.

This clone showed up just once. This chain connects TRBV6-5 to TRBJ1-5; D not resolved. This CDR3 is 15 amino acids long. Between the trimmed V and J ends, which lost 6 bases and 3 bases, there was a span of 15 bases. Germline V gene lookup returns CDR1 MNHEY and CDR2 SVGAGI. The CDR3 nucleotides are TGTGCCAGCAGACCCTCGGGGAGAAACAATCAGCCCCAGCATTTT. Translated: CASRPSGRNNQPQHF.

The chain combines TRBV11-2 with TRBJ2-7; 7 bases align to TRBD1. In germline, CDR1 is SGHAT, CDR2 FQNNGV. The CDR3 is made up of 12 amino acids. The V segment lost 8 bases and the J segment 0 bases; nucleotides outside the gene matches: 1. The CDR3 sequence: CASGTVSYEQYF. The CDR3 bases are TGTGCCAGCGGGACAGTCTCCTACGAGCAGTACTTC.

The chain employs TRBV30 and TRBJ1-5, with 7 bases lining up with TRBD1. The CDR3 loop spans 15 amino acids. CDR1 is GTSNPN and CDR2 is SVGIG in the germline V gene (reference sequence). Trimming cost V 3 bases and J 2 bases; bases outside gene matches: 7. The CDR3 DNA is TGTGCCTGGAGGACACAGGGGCTAGGCAATCAGCCCCAGCATTTT. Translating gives CAWRTQGLGNQPQHF.

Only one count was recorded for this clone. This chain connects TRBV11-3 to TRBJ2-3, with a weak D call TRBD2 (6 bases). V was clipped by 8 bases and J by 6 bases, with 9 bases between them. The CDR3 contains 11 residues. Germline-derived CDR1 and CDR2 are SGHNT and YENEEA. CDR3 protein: CASSRGDTQYF. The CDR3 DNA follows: TGTGCCAGCTCACGGGGGGATACGCAGTATTTT.

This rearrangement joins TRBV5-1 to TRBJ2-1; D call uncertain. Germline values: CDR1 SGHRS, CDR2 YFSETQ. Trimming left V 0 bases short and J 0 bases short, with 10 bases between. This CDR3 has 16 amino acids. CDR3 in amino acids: CASSLVSYLSYNEQFF. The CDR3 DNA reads TGCGCCAGCAGCTTGGTATCCTATCTCTCCTACAATGAGCAGTTCTTC.